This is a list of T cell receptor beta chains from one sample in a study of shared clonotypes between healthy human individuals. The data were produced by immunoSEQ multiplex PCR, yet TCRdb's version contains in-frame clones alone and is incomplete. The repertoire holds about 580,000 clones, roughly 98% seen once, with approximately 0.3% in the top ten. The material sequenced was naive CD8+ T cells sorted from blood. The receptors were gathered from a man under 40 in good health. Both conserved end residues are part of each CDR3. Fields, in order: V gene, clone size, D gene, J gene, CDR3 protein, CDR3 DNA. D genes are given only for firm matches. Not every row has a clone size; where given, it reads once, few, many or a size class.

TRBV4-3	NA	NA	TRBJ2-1	CASSAVNRAEQFF	TGCGCCAGCAGCGCCGTCAACAGGGCTGAGCAGTTCTTC
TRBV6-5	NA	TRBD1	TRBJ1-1	CASSYPNPTGIAEAFF	TGTGCCAGCAGTTACCCGAATCCGACAGGGATTGCTGAAGCTTTCTTT
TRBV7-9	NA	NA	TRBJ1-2	CASAPQGSPTGYTF	TGTGCCAGCGCCCCCCAGGGTTCACCTACCGGCTACACCTTC
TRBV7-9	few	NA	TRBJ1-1	CASSGGEAFF	TGTGCCAGCAGCGGAGGAGAAGCTTTCTTT
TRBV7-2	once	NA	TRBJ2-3	CASSLRESSTDTQYF	TGTGCCAGCAGCCTTCGGGAGAGTAGCACAGATACGCAGTATTTT
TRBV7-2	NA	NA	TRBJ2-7	CASSLLALGSYEQYF	TGTGCCAGCAGCTTGCTAGCACTCGGCTCCTACGAGCAGTACTTC
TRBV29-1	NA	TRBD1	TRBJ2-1	CSVDGQGAYNEQFF	TGCAGCGTTGACGGGCAGGGGGCCTACAATGAGCAGTTCTTC
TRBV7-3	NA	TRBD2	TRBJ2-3	CASSLIPGLAGEGGTDTQYF	TGTGCCAGCAGCTTAATTCCGGGACTAGCGGGAGAGGGGGGCACAGATACGCAGTATTTT
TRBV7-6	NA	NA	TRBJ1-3	CASSLRGGSGNTIYF	TGTGCCAGCAGCTTAAGGGGCGGCTCTGGAAACACCATATATTTT
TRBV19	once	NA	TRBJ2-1	CASLQGEEQFF	TGTGCCAGCCTTCAGGGCGAAGAGCAGTTCTTC
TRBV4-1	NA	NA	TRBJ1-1	CASSQERSHEAFF	TGCGCCAGCAGCCAAGAACGGAGTCATGAAGCTTTCTTT